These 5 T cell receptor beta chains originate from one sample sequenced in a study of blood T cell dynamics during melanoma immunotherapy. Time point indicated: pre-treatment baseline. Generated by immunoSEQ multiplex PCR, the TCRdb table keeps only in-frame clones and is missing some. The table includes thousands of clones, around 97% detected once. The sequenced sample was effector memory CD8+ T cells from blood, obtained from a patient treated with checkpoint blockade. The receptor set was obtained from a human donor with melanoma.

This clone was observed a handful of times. DNA for the CDR3: TGTGCCAGTAGTATTGGCGGGTCAGCTCCGGCCTATCAGCCCCAGCATTTT. Its translation is CASSIGGSAPAYQPQHF. J is TRBJ1-5 and V is TRBV19; no clear D gene. V was clipped by 3 bases and J by 5 bases, with 20 bases between them. The CDR3 totals 17 residues. Per the germline V gene, CDR1 is LNHDA and CDR2 is SQIVND (reference sequence).

The CDR3 here is CASRPTSGSFDEQFF. CDR3 bases: TGTGCCAGCAGGCCCACTAGCGGGAGCTTTGATGAGCAGTTCTTC. The chain uses TRBV28 and TRBJ2-1; 11 bases are a match to TRBD2. V shed 6 bases and J 8 bases; nucleotides not matched to a gene: 9. The CDR3 has 15 residues. Germline V gene sequence: CDR1 MDHEN, CDR2 SYDVKM.

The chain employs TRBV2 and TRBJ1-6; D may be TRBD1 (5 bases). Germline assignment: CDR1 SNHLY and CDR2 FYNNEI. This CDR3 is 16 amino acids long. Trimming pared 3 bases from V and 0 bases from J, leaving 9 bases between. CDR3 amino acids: CASSEGRSSYNSPLHF. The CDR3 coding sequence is TGTGCCAGCAGTGAGGGACGAAGCTCCTATAATTCACCCCTCCACTTT.

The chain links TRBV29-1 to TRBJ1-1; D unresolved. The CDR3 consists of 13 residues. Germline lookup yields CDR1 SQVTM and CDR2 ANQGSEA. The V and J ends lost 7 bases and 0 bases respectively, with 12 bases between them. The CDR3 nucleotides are TGCAGCGCCCTGACGAGCCTGAACACTGAAGCTTTCTTT. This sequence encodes CSALTSLNTEAFF.

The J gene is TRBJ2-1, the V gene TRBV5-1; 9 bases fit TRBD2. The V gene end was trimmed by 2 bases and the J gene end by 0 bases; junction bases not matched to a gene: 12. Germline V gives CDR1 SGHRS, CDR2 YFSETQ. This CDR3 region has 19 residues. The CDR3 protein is CASSFTLGLATSSYNEQFF. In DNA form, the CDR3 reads TGCGCCAGCAGCTTTACCTTAGGACTAGCGACGAGCTCCTACAATGAGCAGTTCTTC.